This T cell receptor (beta chain) emerged from a study of cytomegalovirus exposure and HLA in healthy donors. General study results and limits: Subsequent analysis showed first-cohort TCR clusters tending to co-occur in around 110 validation repertoires. Cytomegalovirus status, reportedly, was diagnosed with high specificity and sensitivity by the classifier. CMV antigen specificity was confirmed in vitro for three CMV-associated chains. There were some public TCRs occurring in many donors, but most TCR sequences were rare.

As to this clone: The antigen remains unidentified.

CDR3 length equals 17 residues. Germline V lookup: CDR1 MNHEY, CDR2 SMNVEV (reference sequence). V lost 7 bases and J lost 0, with 16 bases in between. Profiled with immunoSEQ multiplex PCR; TCRdb holds only in-frame clones, not every one. Among fewer than 150,000 clones listed, more than 70% were seen once. The source material was PBMCs. The clonotype comes from a man younger than 30 in good health and CMV-seronegative. J is TRBJ2-6 and V is TRBV27, with a possible D match to TRBD1 (6 bases). CDR3 residues: CASTVTGRNSGANVLTF. DNA for the CDR3: TGTGCCAGCACCGTGACAGGACGAAACTCTGGGGCCAACGTCCTGACTTTC.